This TCR beta chain was identified during a study of shared clonotypes between healthy human individuals. CD45RO-negative CD8 cells positively selected for CCR7 made up the naive population, which excluded terminally differentiated effector memory CD45RA+ cells. Some clones are missing from TCRdb's copy, which holds only in-frame ones; the method was immunoSEQ multiplex PCR. The sample holds around 550,000 clones, around 95% seen once. This receptor was identified in a woman aged 25 to 39 in good health. Input material: naive CD8+ T cells sorted from blood.

The CDR3 sequence is CASSERSEAFF. The DNA of the CDR3 is TGTGCCAGCAGTGAAAGGTCTGAAGCTTTCTTT. The J gene is TRBJ1-1, the V gene TRBV2; D is unclear. Trimming stripped 2 bases from V and 6 bases from J, with 4 bases between. This CDR3 region has 11 residues. Germline V gene lookup returns CDR1 SNHLY and CDR2 FYNNEI.